What follows are 2 T cell receptor beta chains derived from one specimen sequenced in a study of blood T cell repertoires in COVID-19. The table came from immunoSEQ multiplex PCR; TCRdb's copy has only in-frame clones and leaves some out. The sample lists about 90,000 clones; around 92% were seen once. The specimen sequenced was peripheral blood. These receptors originate from a man aged 50-60 years with COVID-19, enrolled during active disease.

V gene TRBV7-8 combines with J gene TRBJ1-3, with 7 bases identical to TRBD1. CDR1 SGHVS and CDR2 FQNEAQ come from the germline V gene. The trim removed 0 bases at V and 4 bases at J, leaving 9 bases unmatched. The CDR3 sequence is 17 residues long. CDR3 in DNA: TGTGCCAGCAGCTTAGCTCCACAGGGGCTGGAGGGAAACACCATATATTTT. Its translation: CASSLAPQGLEGNTIYF.

The V call is TRBV30, the J call TRBJ2-2, with a possible D match to TRBD2 (6 bases). The CDR3 is 12 residues long. Germline V gives CDR1 GTSNPN, CDR2 SVGIG (reference sequence). V gave up 4 bases and J gave up 7 bases, with 10 bases separating them. CDR3 coding DNA: TGTGCCTGGAAGTTCGGGGGCGGGGAGCTGTTTTTT. Translating gives CAWKFGGGELFF.